The sequence of this T cell receptor beta chain was determined in a study of human CD8 memory T cell subsets. From its first to its last residue, the CDR3 has 10 amino acids. Preparation of the TCR beta libraries relied on UMI-labeled 5' RACE. Each CDR3 protein is one row after TCRdb ran MiXCR on the 5' RACE reads. The table shows 8,300 or so distinct CDR3 sequences, with 3.9% occurring only once. This clonotype qualifies as medium-sized. The final CDR3 position lacks the conserved phenylalanine or tryptophan, pointing to a likely read error. Because the CDR3's place on the DNA is in doubt, the DNA is left out and the CDR3 is given as listed by TCRdb.

The V call is TRBV3-2, the J call TRBJ1-2. TRBV3-2 is assigned pseudogene status. The sequenced material came from CD8+ T cells from PBMCs. This clonotype was sampled from a human donor in good health. The CDR3 protein is CASSQQKSLV.